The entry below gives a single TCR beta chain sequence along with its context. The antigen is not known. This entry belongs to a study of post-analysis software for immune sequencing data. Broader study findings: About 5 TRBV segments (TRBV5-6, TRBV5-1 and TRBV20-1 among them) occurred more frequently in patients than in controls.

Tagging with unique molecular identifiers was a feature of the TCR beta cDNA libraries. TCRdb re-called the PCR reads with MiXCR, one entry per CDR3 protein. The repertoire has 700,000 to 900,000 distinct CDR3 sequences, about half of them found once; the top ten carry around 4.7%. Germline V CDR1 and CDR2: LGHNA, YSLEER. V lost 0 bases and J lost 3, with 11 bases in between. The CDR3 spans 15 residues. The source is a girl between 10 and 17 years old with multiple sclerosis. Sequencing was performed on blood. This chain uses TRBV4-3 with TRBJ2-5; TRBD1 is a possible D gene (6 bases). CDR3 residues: CASSQEVWDKETQYF. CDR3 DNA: TGCGCCAGCAGCCAAGAAGTTTGGGACAAAGAGACCCAGTACTTC.